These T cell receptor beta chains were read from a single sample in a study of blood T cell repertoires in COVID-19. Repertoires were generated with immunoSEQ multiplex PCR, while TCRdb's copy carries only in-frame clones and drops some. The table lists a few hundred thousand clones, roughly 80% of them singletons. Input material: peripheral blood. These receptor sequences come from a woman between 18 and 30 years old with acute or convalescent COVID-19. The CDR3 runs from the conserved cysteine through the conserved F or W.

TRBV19	CASSTLAGVEYF
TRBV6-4	CASSEQGVSSPLHF
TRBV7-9	CASSSGQGSSGANVLTF
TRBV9	CASSLYSSSQETQYF
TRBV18	CASSLRLAGATDTQYF
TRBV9	CASSEGQGIPYNSPLHF
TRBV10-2	CASSGQGGNTIYF
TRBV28	CASTPGQGFNQPQHF
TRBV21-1	CASSKGAQGAVNEQFF
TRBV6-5	CASRTGTGGAYEQYF
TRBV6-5	CASSYGQGERETQYF
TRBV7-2	CASSPWGAQSSYEQYF
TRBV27	CASSYSTGLTSGANVLTF
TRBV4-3	CASSPGLNTGELFF
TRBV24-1	CATSDSDTYNEQFF
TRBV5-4	CASSLAHSYNSPLHF
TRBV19	CASSILGGRAYNEQFF
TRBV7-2	CASSSRGVRDTEAFF
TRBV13	CASSSHGGRRIDTQYF
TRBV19	CASSTQGKETQYF
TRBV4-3	CASSQGGMNTEAFF
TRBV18	CASSPSGGYEQYF
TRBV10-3	CAISEVDRNTEAFF
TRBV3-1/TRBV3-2	CATRGAGGGTDTQYF
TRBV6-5	CASSYQGAGGDEQFF
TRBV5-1	CASSLALQANSGNTIYF
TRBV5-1	CASSPGQNYGYTF
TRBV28	CASSLSGMWSGQGNQPQHF
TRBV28	CASSSNRVGGANVLTF
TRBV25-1	CAGTGHLTPGYTF
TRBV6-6	CASSLPFTGELFF
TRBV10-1	CASSESRTSGITDTQYF
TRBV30	CACSIGTSYTDTQYF
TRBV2	CASIERGGAFGASTEAFF
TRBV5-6	CASSLAAGDRETQYF
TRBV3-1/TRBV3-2	CASSQGGRGNQPQHF
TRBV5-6	CASSGSTGGSYNEQFF
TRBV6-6	CASSEKPGQGITEAFF
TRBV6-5	CASSITETDTQYF
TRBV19	CASSSGQTSSEQYF
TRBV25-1	CASSESTSGDYNEQFF
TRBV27	CASSLSSGYEQYF
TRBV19	CASQLAGEFHNEQFF
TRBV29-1	CSVVKQGLSEKLFF
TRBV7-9	CASSWKGGMNTEAFF
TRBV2	CASSERPGLAGGNEQFF
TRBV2	CASSSTGNKNIQYF
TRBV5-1	CASRYSDRGNTEAFF
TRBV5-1	CASSDGGYDEQYF
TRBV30	CAWAGGGPNEQFF
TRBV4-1	CASSQDLDRVNEKLFF
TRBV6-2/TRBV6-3	CASSYSSTDPNYGYTF
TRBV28	CASSLTVFGYTF
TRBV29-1	CSVRPEGLASYEQYF
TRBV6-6	CASSLDNSGNTIYF
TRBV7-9	CASRITGQAEAFF
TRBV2	CASSEQGPLNTEAFF
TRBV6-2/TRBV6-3	CASSPQGIYGYTF
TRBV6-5	CASSNGQIYGYTF